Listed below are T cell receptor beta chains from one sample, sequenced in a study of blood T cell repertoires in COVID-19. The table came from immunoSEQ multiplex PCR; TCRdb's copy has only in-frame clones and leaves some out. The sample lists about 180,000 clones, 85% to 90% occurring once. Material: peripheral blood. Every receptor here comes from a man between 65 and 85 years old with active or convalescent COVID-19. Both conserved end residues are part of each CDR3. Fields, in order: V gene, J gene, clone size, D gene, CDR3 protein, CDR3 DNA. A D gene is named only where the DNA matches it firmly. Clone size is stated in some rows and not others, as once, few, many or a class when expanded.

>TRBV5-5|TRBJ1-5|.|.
CASSLRLDRLNQPQHF
TGTGCCAGCAGCCTTCGTCTCGACAGACTCAATCAGCCCCAGCATTTT
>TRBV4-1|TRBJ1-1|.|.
CASSQGRDTEAFF
TGCGCCAGCAGCCAAGGGAGAGACACTGAAGCTTTCTTT
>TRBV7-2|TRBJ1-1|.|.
CASSLSPMNTEAFF
TGTGCCAGCAGCTTATCCCCAATGAACACTGAAGCTTTCTTT
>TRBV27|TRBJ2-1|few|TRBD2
CASSTGRARGEQFF
TGTGCCAGCAGTACGGGGAGGGCGAGGGGTGAGCAGTTCTTC
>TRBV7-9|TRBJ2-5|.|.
CASSSQTGKETQYF
TGTGCCAGCAGCTCACAGACAGGAAAAGAGACCCAGTACTTC
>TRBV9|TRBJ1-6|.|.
CASSDGQYYSPLHF
TGTGCCAGCAGCGACGGACAGTACTATTCACCCCTCCACTTT
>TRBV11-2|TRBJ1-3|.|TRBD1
CASSPLGQLGGNTIYF
TGTGCCAGCAGCCCCCTGGGACAGTTAGGAGGAAACACCATATATTTT
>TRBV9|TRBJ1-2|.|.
CASSAPGSSDGYTF
TGTGCCAGCAGCGCTCCGGGGAGTTCGGATGGCTACACCTTC
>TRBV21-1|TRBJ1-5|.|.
CASMRFGPNPNSNQPQHF
TGTGCCAGCATGAGGTTCGGCCCGAACCCCAATAGCAATCAGCCCCAGCATTTT
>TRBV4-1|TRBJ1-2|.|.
CASSQDPRQFGYTF
TGCGCCAGCAGCCAAGATCCGAGACAGTTTGGCTACACCTTC
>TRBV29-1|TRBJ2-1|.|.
CSALRGAQNEQFF
TGCAGCGCCCTCCGGGGAGCGCAGAATGAGCAGTTCTTC
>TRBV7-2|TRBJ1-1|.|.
CASSLVWQSNTEAFF
TGTGCCAGCAGCTTAGTATGGCAGTCGAACACTGAAGCTTTCTTT
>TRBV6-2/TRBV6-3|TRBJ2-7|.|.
CASSTRGVYEQYF
TGTGCCAGCAGTACCAGGGGAGTCTACGAGCAGTACTTC
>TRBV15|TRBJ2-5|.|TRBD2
CATSPLAGGQETQYF
TGTGCCACCAGCCCCCTAGCGGGGGGACAAGAGACCCAGTACTTC
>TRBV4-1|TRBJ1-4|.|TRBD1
CASSLDRASEKLFF
TGCGCCAGCAGCCTGGACAGGGCGAGTGAAAAACTGTTTTTT
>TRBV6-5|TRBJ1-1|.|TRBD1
CASRRQGGSTEAFF
TGTGCCAGCAGAAGACAGGGAGGTAGCACTGAAGCTTTCTTT
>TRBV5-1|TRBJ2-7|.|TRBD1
CASSLSQGAIYYEQYF
TGCGCCAGCAGCCTTTCCCAGGGGGCTATATACTACGAGCAGTACTTC
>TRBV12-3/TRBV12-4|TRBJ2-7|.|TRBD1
CASRGQGSYEQYF
TGTGCCAGCAGAGGACAGGGGTCCTACGAGCAGTACTTC
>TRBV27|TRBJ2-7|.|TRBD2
CASSLQSGRVRGEQYF
TGTGCCAGCAGTTTACAAAGCGGGAGAGTCCGAGGCGAGCAGTACTTC
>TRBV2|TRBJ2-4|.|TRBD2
CASGEVGGVKNIQYF
TGTGCCAGCGGTGAAGTGGGGGGGGTCAAAAACATTCAGTACTTC
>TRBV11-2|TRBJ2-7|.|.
CASSSPGVPLSYEQYF
TGTGCCAGCAGCTCCCCGGGGGTCCCCCTCTCCTACGAGCAGTACTTC
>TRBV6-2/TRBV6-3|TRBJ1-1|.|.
CASSGQYMNTEAFF
TGTGCCAGCAGCGGACAGTACATGAACACTGAAGCTTTCTTT
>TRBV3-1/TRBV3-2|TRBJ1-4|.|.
CASSQGGVGEKLFF
TGTGCCAGCAGCCAAGGGGGGGTTGGCGAAAAACTGTTTTTT
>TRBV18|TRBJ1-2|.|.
CASSPDRNSPIYGYTF
TGTGCCAGCTCACCGGATAGGAACAGCCCGATCTATGGCTACACCTTC
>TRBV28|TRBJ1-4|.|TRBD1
CASSFPGGLEKLFF
TGTGCCAGCAGTTTCCCAGGGGGCCTTGAAAAACTGTTTTTT
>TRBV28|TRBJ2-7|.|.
CASSSGTYEQYF
TGTGCCAGCAGTTCCGGGACCTACGAGCAGTACTTC
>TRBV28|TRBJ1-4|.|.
CASSFGQLAEKLFF
TGTGCCAGCAGTTTTGGACAGTTAGCGGAAAAACTGTTTTTT
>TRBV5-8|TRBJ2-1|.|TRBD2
CAAAPPRGGPQYNEQFF
TGTGCCGCAGCACCACCCCGGGGGGGCCCCCAATACAATGAGCAGTTCTTC
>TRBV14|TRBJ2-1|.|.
CASSQVVTDREQFF
TGTGCCAGCAGCCAAGTCGTCACCGACAGAGAGCAGTTCTTC
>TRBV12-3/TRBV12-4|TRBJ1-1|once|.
CASSLDTNTEAFF
TGTGCCAGCAGCCTGGACACGAACACTGAAGCTTTCTTT
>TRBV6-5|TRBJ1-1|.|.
CASSPRGTQAFF
TGTGCCAGCAGTCCACGGGGGACTCAAGCTTTCTTT
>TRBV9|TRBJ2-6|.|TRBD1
CASSIRTGRSGANVLTF
TGTGCCAGCAGCATACGGACAGGGCGCTCTGGGGCCAACGTCCTGACTTTC
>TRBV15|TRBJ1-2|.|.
CATSGRGSSNYGYTF
TGTGCCACCAGCGGCCGAGGATCTAGTAACTATGGCTACACCTTC
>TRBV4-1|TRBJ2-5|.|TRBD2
CASSQGLAGAHLQETQYF
TGCGCCAGCAGCCAGGGACTAGCGGGAGCTCACCTACAAGAGACCCAGTACTTC
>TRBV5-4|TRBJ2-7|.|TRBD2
CASSRTSSGEQYF
TGTGCCAGCAGCCGGACTAGTTCGGGGGAGCAGTACTTC
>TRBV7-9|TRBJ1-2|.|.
CASSRKTQGNYGYTF
TGTGCCAGCAGCCGCAAGACGCAGGGGAACTATGGCTACACCTTC
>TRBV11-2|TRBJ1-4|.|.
CASSQGFTIEKLFF
TGTGCCAGCAGCCAGGGGTTTACAATTGAAAAACTGTTTTTT
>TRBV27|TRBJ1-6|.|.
CASSRGQNFYNSPLHF
TGTGCCAGCAGCCGAGGACAGAATTTCTATAATTCACCCCTCCACTTT
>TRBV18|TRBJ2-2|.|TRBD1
CASSPTGANTGELFF
TGTGCCAGCTCACCGACAGGGGCGAACACCGGGGAGCTGTTTTTT
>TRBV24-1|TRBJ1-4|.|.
CATMRGLNEKLFF
TGTGCCACCATGCGGGGGCTTAATGAAAAACTGTTTTTT
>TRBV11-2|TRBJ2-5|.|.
CASSFGEETQYF
TGTGCCAGCAGCTTTGGTGAGGAGACCCAGTACTTC
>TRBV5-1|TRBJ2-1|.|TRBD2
CASSQRSGRMDEQFF
TGCGCCAGCAGCCAAAGGAGCGGGAGGATGGATGAGCAGTTCTTC
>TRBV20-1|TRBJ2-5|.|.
CSANRGGAQYF
TGCAGTGCAAACCGAGGAGGGGCCCAGTACTTC
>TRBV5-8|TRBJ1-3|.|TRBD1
CASSLAGTGRNTIYF
TGTGCCAGCAGCTTGGCCGGGACAGGGAGAAACACCATATATTTT
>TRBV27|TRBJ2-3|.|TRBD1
CASTFKTGITDTQYF
TGTGCCAGCACCTTCAAGACAGGGATCACAGATACGCAGTATTTT
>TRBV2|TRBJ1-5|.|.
CASSDKQRNQPQHF
TGTGCCAGCAGTGACAAACAGCGCAATCAGCCCCAGCATTTT
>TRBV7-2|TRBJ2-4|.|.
CASSLGSGAKNIQYF
TGTGCCAGCAGCTTGGGGTCGGGGGCCAAAAACATTCAGTACTTC
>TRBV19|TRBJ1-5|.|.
CASREVGRGEQPQHF
TGTGCCAGTCGAGAGGTCGGCAGGGGAGAGCAGCCCCAGCATTTT
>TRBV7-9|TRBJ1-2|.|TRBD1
CASSLFRGQPRGANYGYTF
TGTGCCAGCAGCTTATTTCGGGGACAGCCTAGAGGGGCAAACTATGGCTACACCTTC
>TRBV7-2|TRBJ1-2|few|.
CASSLGAGTNYGYTF
TGTGCCAGCAGCTTAGGGGCAGGAACCAACTATGGCTACACCTTC
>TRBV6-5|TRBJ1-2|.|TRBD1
CASSYSRQGEGYTF
TGTGCCAGCAGTTACTCGAGACAGGGAGAAGGCTACACCTTC